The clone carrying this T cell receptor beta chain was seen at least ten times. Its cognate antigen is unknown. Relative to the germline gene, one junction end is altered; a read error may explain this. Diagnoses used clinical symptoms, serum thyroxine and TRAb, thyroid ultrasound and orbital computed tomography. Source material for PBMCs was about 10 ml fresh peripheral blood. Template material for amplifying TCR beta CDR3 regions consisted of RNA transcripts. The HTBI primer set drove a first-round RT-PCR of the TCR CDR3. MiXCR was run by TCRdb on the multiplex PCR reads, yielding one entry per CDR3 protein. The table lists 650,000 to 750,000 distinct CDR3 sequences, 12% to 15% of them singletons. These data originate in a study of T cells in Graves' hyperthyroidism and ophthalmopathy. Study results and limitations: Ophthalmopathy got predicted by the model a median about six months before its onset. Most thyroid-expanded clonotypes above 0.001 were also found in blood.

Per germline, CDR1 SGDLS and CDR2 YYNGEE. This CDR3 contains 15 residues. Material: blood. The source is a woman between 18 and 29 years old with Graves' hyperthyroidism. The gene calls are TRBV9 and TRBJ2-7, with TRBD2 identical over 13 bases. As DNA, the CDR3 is TGCGCCAGCAGCGTTGGACTAGCGGGAGCTTACGAGCAGTACTTC. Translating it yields CASSVGLAGAYEQYF. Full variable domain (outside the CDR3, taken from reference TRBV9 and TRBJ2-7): DSGVTQTPKHLITATGQRVTLRCSPRSGDLSVYWYQQSLDQGLQFLIQYYNGEERAKGNILERFSAQQFPDLHSELNLSSLELGDSALYFCASSVGLAGAYEQYFGPGTRLTVT.